These 21 T cell receptor beta chains share one sample of origin, sequenced in a study of identical twins. MiXCR, run by TCRdb on the 5' RACE reads, gives a single entry per CDR3 protein. This sample has hundreds of thousands of distinct CDR3 sequences, with around 5.7% found just once. The specimen was naive T cells sorted from blood. The receptors here all came from a man younger than 35 in good health.

The chain joins TRBV19 to TRBJ2-1, with D unresolved. V was cut by 1 base and J by 7 bases, with 5 bases left in between. The CDR3 has 12 amino acids. Germline CDR1 LNHDA, CDR2 SQIVND (reference sequence). The CDR3 region has the DNA TGTGCCAGTAGTATAGGTTGGAATGAGCAGTTCTTC. Translation: CASSIGWNEQFF.

This clonotype was counted only a few times. V and J are TRBV2 and TRBJ1-1, with a possible D match to TRBD1 (6 bases). From germline, CDR1 is SNHLY and CDR2 FYNNEI. The CDR3 has 14 amino acids. Trimming left V 6 bases short and J 4 bases short, with 15 bases between. The CDR3 loop reads CASREGVRVTEAFF. The CDR3 DNA is TGTGCCAGCAGGGAGGGGGTTAGGGTCACTGAAGCTTTCTTT. The full variable domain, in which reference TRBV2 and TRBJ1-1 provide the parts outside the CDR3, is EPEVTQTPSHQVTQMGQEVILRCVPISNHLYFYWYRQILGQKVEFLVSFYNNEISEKSEIFDDQFSVERPDGSNFTLKIRSTKLEDSAMYFCASREGVRVTEAFFGQGTRLTVV.

This clonotype was recorded a few times. The chain recombines TRBV25-1 with TRBJ2-1; D gene ambiguous. V was shortened by 3 bases and J by 1 base, with 10 bases between the two germline ends. The length of the CDR3 is 15 residues. Germline assignment: CDR1 MGHDK and CDR2 SYGVNS. The CDR3, as DNA: TGTGCCAGCAGTGATGGGCTGCTGTCCTACAATGAGCAGTTCTTC. Translating it yields CASSDGLLSYNEQFF.

This clonotype turned up a few times. The chain employs TRBV7-2 and TRBJ2-7; the match to TRBD1 covers 7 bases. This CDR3 is built from 13 residues. V dropped 7 bases and J dropped 3; count of bases not matched to a gene: 6. Germline V gene lookup returns CDR1 SGHTA and CDR2 FQGNSA. The CDR3 nucleotides read TGTGCCAGCAACACGGGACAGCGCTACGAGCAGTACTTC. This codes for CASNTGQRYEQYF.

The chain links TRBV20-1 to TRBJ2-5; 14 bases map to TRBD2. CDR1 DFQATT and CDR2 SNEGSKA come from the germline V gene (reference sequence). V lost 5 bases to trimming and J lost 6 bases; unmatched junction nucleotides: 5. The CDR3 length is 14 residues. As DNA, the CDR3 is TGCAGTGCTTTAGGGACTAGCGGGGGACAGACCCAGTACTTC. This encodes CSALGTSGGQTQYF.

This clonotype was counted ten times or more. V usage is TRBV25-1 and J usage is TRBJ2-2, with D unresolved. V lost 4 bases to trimming and J lost 1 base, with 7 bases between them. CDR1 and CDR2 from the germline V gene are MGHDK and SYGVNS. The CDR3 has 14 residues. The CDR3: CASSVRRNTGELFF. The DNA of the CDR3 is TGTGCCAGCAGTGTTAGGAGGAACACCGGGGAGCTGTTTTTT.

This clonotype was detected many times. The chain uses TRBV29-1 and TRBJ2-3; tentatively, D is TRBD2 (6 bases). The CDR3 consists of 15 residues. The V and J ends lost 4 bases and 0 bases respectively, with 14 bases between them. Germline V gives CDR1 SQVTM, CDR2 ANQGSEA. CDR3 sequence (DNA): TGCAGCGTTGCTTCCCTAGCGCTTAGCACAGATACGCAGTATTTT. Its translation is CSVASLALSTDTQYF.

The chain links TRBV29-1 to TRBJ2-5; D call uncertain. Germline-derived CDR1 and CDR2 are SQVTM and ANQGSEA. Trimming removed 7 bases at V and 5 bases at J, with 8 bases between. The CDR3 extends over 10 amino acids. The CDR3 spells CSANLETQYF. DNA of the CDR3: TGCAGCGCAAATCTGGAGACCCAGTACTTC.

This clonotype turned up a few times. The chain has TRBV5-1 and TRBJ1-2; 7 bases fit TRBD1. V shed 4 bases, J shed 6 bases, and the junction held 6 bases outside the gene matches. From germline, CDR1 is SGHRS and CDR2 YFSETQ. This CDR3 spans 13 amino acids. The CDR3 nucleotides read TGCGCCAGCAGCATCGGACAGGACCATGGCTACACCTTC. It yields the protein CASSIGQDHGYTF. Full variable domain (remainder filled in from reference TRBV5-1 and TRBJ1-2): KAGVTQTPRYLIKTRGQQVTLSCSPISGHRSVSWYQQTPGQGLQFLFEYFSETQRNKGNFPGRFSGRQFSNSRSEMNVSTLELGDSALYLCASSIGQDHGYTFGSGTRLTVV.

The J gene is TRBJ2-6, the V gene TRBV3-1, with TRBD2 matching over 12 bases. The germline V gene encodes CDR1 LGHDT and CDR2 YNNKEL (reference sequence). V lost 3 bases to trimming and J lost 3 bases; unmatched junction nucleotides: 15. The CDR3 consists of 21 residues. This chain's CDR3 is CASSHHSPKTSGSGGANVLTF. For the CDR3, the DNA is TGTGCCAGCAGCCACCACTCACCAAAGACTAGCGGGAGTGGTGGGGCCAACGTCCTGACTTTC. Looking up the rest from reference TRBV3-1 and TRBJ2-6 gives the full variable domain: DTAVSQTPKYLVTQMGNDKSIKCEQNLGHDTMYWYKQDSKKFLKIMFSYNNKELIINETVPNRFSPKSPDKAHLNLHINSLELGDSAVYFCASSHHSPKTSGSGGANVLTFGAGSRLTVL.

The chain recombines TRBV12-3 or TRBV12-4 with TRBJ2-3; TRBD2 matches 10 bases. With V trimmed by 9 bases and J by 5 bases, 20 bases remained unmatched. The CDR3 consists of 18 residues. As DNA, the CDR3 is TGTGCCAGAGGTTTAGGCGGTCCTGGGCTAGCGGGAGAAGATACGCAGTATTTT. Encoded protein: CARGLGGPGLAGEDTQYF.

This clonotype was observed at least ten times. The chain recombines TRBV20-1 with TRBJ1-5, with 10 bases matching TRBD1. The CDR3 contains 16 residues. Germline V gene data show CDR1 as DFQATT and CDR2 as SNEGSKA (reference sequence). As DNA, the CDR3 is TGCAGCTATTCGACAGGGGGCGAAACGAGCAATCAGCCCCAGCATTTT. It translates to CSYSTGGETSNQPQHF.

The chain combines TRBV11-2 with TRBJ2-2; 8 nucleotides align to TRBD1. Losses at the gene ends were 7 bases for V and 3 bases for J; bases not matched to a gene: 10. This CDR3 region has 16 residues. CDR1 is SGHAT and CDR2 is FQNNGV in the germline V gene. CDR3 region: CASTGGRGRDTGELFF. In nucleotides, the CDR3 is TGTGCCAGCACCGGGGGCAGGGGGCGGGACACCGGGGAGCTGTTTTTT.

This clonotype has only a few counts. This rearrangement joins TRBV6-1 to TRBJ2-7; D is possibly TRBD1 (6 bases). The CDR3 totals 10 residues. Trimming left V 9 bases short and J 6 bases short, with 9 bases between. The germline V gene encodes CDR1 MNHNS and CDR2 SASEGT. The CDR3 nucleotides read TGTGCCAGACAGGGTGGCGAGCAGTACGTC. Its translation: CARQGGEQYV.

This clonotype was detected many times. The chain is built from TRBV5-1 and TRBJ2-2; D is uncertain. In germline, CDR1 is SGHRS, CDR2 YFSETQ. This CDR3 contains 12 residues. V was shortened by 1 base and J by 7 bases, with 5 bases between the two germline ends. CDR3 region: CASSLSGGELFF. CDR3 DNA sequence: TGCGCCAGCAGCTTGTCCGGCGGGGAGCTGTTTTTT. The whole variable domain, filled in from reference TRBV5-1 and TRBJ2-2, reads KAGVTQTPRYLIKTRGQQVTLSCSPISGHRSVSWYQQTPGQGLQFLFEYFSETQRNKGNFPGRFSGRQFSNSRSEMNVSTLELGDSALYLCASSLSGGELFFGEGSRLTVL.

In its sample, this clonotype was seen a few times. The rearrangement links TRBV3-1 to TRBJ2-5, with D tentatively TRBD2 (6 bases). Deletions cut 5 bases from V and 5 bases from J, with 18 bases between. The CDR3 length is 15 residues. CDR1 and CDR2 from the germline V gene are LGHDT and YNNKEL (reference sequence). This CDR3 reads CASSAPRGTGETQYF. The CDR3 nucleotides read TGTGCCAGCAGCGCCCCACGGGGGACGGGGGAGACCCAGTACTTC.

This clonotype was counted at least ten times. V is TRBV7-9 and J is TRBJ2-1, with D perhaps matching TRBD1 (5 bases). Germline CDR1 and CDR2: SEHNR and FQNEAQ (reference sequence). The CDR3 totals 16 residues. V gave up 0 bases and J gave up 11 bases, with 20 bases separating them. This chain's CDR3 is CASSLASQGSRPQQFF. The DNA for the CDR3 is TGTGCCAGCAGCTTAGCGTCTCAGGGTTCCCGACCCCAGCAGTTCTTC.

This clonotype was detected many times. The chain combines TRBV9 with TRBJ2-1, with 8 nucleotides matching TRBD1. Germline V gives CDR1 SGDLS, CDR2 YYNGEE. This CDR3 has 16 residues. Trimming cost V 0 bases and J 7 bases; bases outside gene matches: 9. The DNA of the CDR3 is TGTGCCAGCAGCGTAGACGCAGGGGGCGTGGGGAATGAGCAGTTCTTC. Translating it yields CASSVDAGGVGNEQFF.

V gene TRBV11-2 combines with J gene TRBJ1-3; D is unclear. Per the germline V gene, CDR1 is SGHAT and CDR2 is FQNNGV. This CDR3 spans 15 amino acids. Trimming shortened V by 1 base and J by 0 bases, and 7 bases separated the two germline ends. CDR3 DNA sequence: TGTGCCAGCAGCTTAGTACATCGCTCTGGAAACACCATATATTTT. As protein: CASSLVHRSGNTIYF.

The CDR3 bases are TGCAGTGCTGACACCCAGGACCGCTCGTACCAAGAGACCCAGTACTTC. It translates to CSADTQDRSYQETQYF. The chain carries TRBV20-1 and TRBJ2-5; D unclear. Trimming shortened V by 5 bases and J by 0 bases, and 19 bases separated the two germline ends. CDR3 length: 16 amino acids. The germline V gene has CDR1 DFQATT and CDR2 SNEGSKA (reference sequence).

This clonotype was counted many times. The V call is TRBV5-1, the J call TRBJ2-4; possibly TRBD1 for D (6 bases). CDR1 and CDR2 (germline): SGHRS, YFSETQ. Trimming cost V 5 bases and J 6 bases, with 12 bases left between them. The CDR3 length is 13 residues. CDR3 in DNA: TGCGCCAGCAGGGACGTCAGGGGAAACATTCAGTACTTC. Residues: CASRDVRGNIQYF.